This is a list of T cell receptor beta chains from one sample in a study of cytomegalovirus exposure and HLA in healthy donors. Using immunoSEQ multiplex PCR, the repertoire was profiled, and TCRdb retains in-frame clones only, with some absent. The sample shows some 130,000 clones, approximately 80% of them seen only once. The sample consisted of PBMCs. The receptors stem from a man aged 40-50 years in good health and CMV-seronegative. Each CDR3 is given with its conserved first and last residue. The D gene is left open where the match is weak. Only some rows state a clone size, as once, few, many or a class for expanded clones.

V	size	J	D	DNA	CDR3
TRBV7-9	-	TRBJ2-5	TRBD2	TGTGCCAGCAGCTTCCCCGGGACTACCCAAGAGACCCAGTACTTC	CASSFPGTTQETQYF
TRBV11-3	few	TRBJ2-3	-	TGTGCCAGCAGCTTAGGGGTAGACCGGGGGAGCACAGATACGCAGTATTTT	CASSLGVDRGSTDTQYF
TRBV29-1	-	TRBJ1-1	TRBD1	TGCAGCGTTGATGCTCAGGGGGCGATGAACACTGAAGCTTTCTTT	CSVDAQGAMNTEAFF
TRBV29-1	-	TRBJ2-3	TRBD1	TGCAGCGTTTCTCTACCGGGACAGGTGAACACAGATACGCAGTATTTT	CSVSLPGQVNTDTQYF
TRBV28	-	TRBJ2-3	TRBD1	TGTGCCAGCAGTGAAGACAGGGGCACAGATACGCAGTATTTT	CASSEDRGTDTQYF
TRBV5-1	-	TRBJ1-6	TRBD1	TGCGCCAGCAGCTTCTCGGGACAGGGTCCCCCCCTCCACTTT	CASSFSGQGPPLHF
TRBV5-6	-	TRBJ2-7	TRBD2	TGTGCCAGCAGCCCCTACTACGTCGCGGGAGGCCCTTCCGGGGAGCAGTACTTC	CASSPYYVAGGPSGEQYF
TRBV4-1	once	TRBJ1-5	TRBD1	TGCGCCAGCAGCCAAGAATCAGGCTGGGGACAGCTTAATCAGCCCCAGCATTTT	CASSQESGWGQLNQPQHF
TRBV7-3	-	TRBJ2-2	TRBD2	TGTGCCAGCAGCCAACGCGGGGGGGCCTTCACCGGGGAGCTGTTTTTT	CASSQRGGAFTGELFF
TRBV5-1	once	TRBJ2-5	TRBD2	TGCGCCAGCAGCTTGGACGGGGGGGGTGGAGAGACCCAGTACTTC	CASSLDGGGGETQYF
TRBV29-1	-	TRBJ2-7	TRBD1	TGCAGCGTTGCCCTTGGGACAGGGGACCACGAGCAGTACTTC	CSVALGTGDHEQYF
TRBV9	-	TRBJ2-1	-	TGTGCCAGCAGCGTGGGACTTCTGAGAGGCAATGAGCAGTTCTTC	CASSVGLLRGNEQFF
TRBV28	few	TRBJ2-3	TRBD2	TGTGCCAGCGCTGGGGCGGGAGAAGAGGCAGATACGCAGTATTTT	CASAGAGEEADTQYF
TRBV4-1	-	TRBJ2-1	-	TGCGCCAGCAGCCAAGGAAAGAATCTTGGCAACAATGAGCAGTTCTTC	CASSQGKNLGNNEQFF
TRBV6-1	-	TRBJ2-5	TRBD2	TGTGCCAGCAGTGAAGAGAGACTAGCGCCTCTGTGGGGGAACTTCCAAGAGACCCAGTACTTC	CASSEERLAPLWGNFQETQYF
TRBV6-5	-	TRBJ2-7	-	TGTGCCAGCAGTGCACAGGGATACGAGCAGTACTTC	CASSAQGYEQYF
TRBV19	-	TRBJ1-1	-	TGTGCCAGTAGTATCACCCCCGGGGGTAACACTGAAGCTTTCTTT	CASSITPGGNTEAFF
TRBV6-6	-	TRBJ2-3	TRBD1	TGTGCCACAACAGGGGGTGGAACAGATACGCAGTATTTT	CATTGGGTDTQYF
TRBV10-1	many	TRBJ1-2	-	TGCGCCAACTGGACAGAACAAAACTATGGCTACACCTTC	CANWTEQNYGYTF
TRBV5-1	-	TRBJ1-1	-	TGCGCCAGCAGGACGGGAGCGGACACTGAAGCTTTCTTT	CASRTGADTEAFF
TRBV18	-	TRBJ2-2	-	TGTGCCAGCTCAGGGGGCCGGAACACCGGGGAGCTGTTTTTT	CASSGGRNTGELFF
TRBV7-9	-	TRBJ2-2	TRBD1	TGTGCCAGCAGCTCCGCCGACAGGGCGAACACCGGGGAGCTGTTTTTT	CASSSADRANTGELFF
TRBV19	-	TRBJ1-1	TRBD1	TGTGCCAGTAGTCCGACAGGGTTCAGCACTGAAGCTTTCTTT	CASSPTGFSTEAFF
TRBV27	-	TRBJ2-2	-	TGTGCCAGCAGACCTAAACAGGTGAACACCGGGGAGCTGTTTTTT	CASRPKQVNTGELFF
TRBV6-5	-	TRBJ2-3	TRBD1	TGTGCCAGCAGTTTACAGGGGGTATTAGATACGCAGTATTTT	CASSLQGVLDTQYF
TRBV7-9	-	TRBJ2-3	-	TGTGCCAGCAGCGTGTGGGGGGCGGGGGCCGGCACAGATACGCAGTATTTT	CASSVWGAGAGTDTQYF
TRBV15	-	TRBJ2-3	-	TGTGCCACCAGCAGCCCCAGGCGGGCGGGTACAGATACGCAGTATTTT	CATSSPRRAGTDTQYF
TRBV18	-	TRBJ2-1	TRBD1	TGTGCCAGCTCACCACTTCAGGGGGCCGACAATGAGCAGTTCTTC	CASSPLQGADNEQFF
TRBV4-3	-	TRBJ1-2	-	TGCGCCAGCAGCCAAGATAGCGCCCCCTATGGCTACACCTTC	CASSQDSAPYGYTF
TRBV15	once	TRBJ2-7	TRBD1	TGTGCCACCAGCAGAGATTGGGGACAGGGCGCCTACGAGCAGTACTTC	CATSRDWGQGAYEQYF
TRBV6-6	-	TRBJ2-1	TRBD1	TGTGCCAGCAGAAGACAGGGGAATGAGCAGTTCTTC	CASRRQGNEQFF
TRBV21-1	few	TRBJ1-1	-	TGTGCCAGCAGCAAAGCAGCAGACAGGTGCACTGAAGCTTTCTTT	CASSKAADRCTEAFF
TRBV28	-	TRBJ2-1	-	TGTGCCAGCAGTTTATTCCGGAATGAGCAGTTCTTC	CASSLFRNEQFF
TRBV5-1	-	TRBJ1-5	TRBD1	TGCGCCAGCAGCCAGGGGGTTGATCAGCCCCAGCATTTT	CASSQGVDQPQHF
TRBV7-2	-	TRBJ2-7	TRBD1	TGTGCCAGCAGCCGCTGGGGGACAGGAATCTCCTACGAGCAGTACTTC	CASSRWGTGISYEQYF
TRBV9	-	TRBJ1-2	-	TGTGCCAGCAGCGTAGGAGAAGGGGCCGGCTACACCTTC	CASSVGEGAGYTF
TRBV11-2	-	TRBJ2-5	TRBD2	TGTGCCAGCAGTCGTAGCGGGGGGTCAGGGGGCTTCGGGACCCAGTACTTC	CASSRSGGSGGFGTQYF
TRBV7-6	-	TRBJ2-1	-	TGTGCCAGCAGCTCAAACAATGAGCAGTTCTTC	CASSSNNEQFF
TRBV4-2	-	TRBJ1-1	TRBD1	TGTGCCAGCAGCCAAGGTGGGACAGGGATCGCTGAAGCTTTCTTT	CASSQGGTGIAEAFF
TRBV4-3	-	TRBJ1-2	TRBD1	TGCGCCAGCAGCCAATGGACAGGGGGCTATGGCTACACCTTC	CASSQWTGGYGYTF
TRBV27	-	TRBJ1-4	TRBD1	TGTGCCAGCAGCAACTCCTGGACAGGGTTGGAAAAACTGTTTTTT	CASSNSWTGLEKLFF
TRBV28	-	TRBJ2-7	TRBD1	TGTGCCAGCAGTTTAACCGGGACAGGGTCCTACGAGCAGTACTTC	CASSLTGTGSYEQYF
TRBV5-1	-	TRBJ1-2	-	TGCGCCAGCAGCCCCCGAGTGGGGGCAGGGGTTGGCTACACCTTC	CASSPRVGAGVGYTF